These 24 T cell receptor beta chains share one sample of origin, sequenced in a study of identical twins. TCRdb called the 5' RACE reads again in MiXCR, with one record for every CDR3 protein. The table includes approximately 1.8 million distinct CDR3 sequences, 32% detected once. Sequencing input: cord blood. The source of these receptors is a newborn girl in good health.

This clonotype was detected many times. The chain combines TRBV20-1 with TRBJ2-4; 14 bases line up with TRBD2. V was pared by 6 bases and J by 8 bases, with 9 bases of the junction left unmatched. Germline lookup yields CDR1 DFQATT and CDR2 SNEGSKA (reference sequence). The length of the CDR3 is 15 residues. CDR3 loop: CSADGTSGSFDIQYF. Here the CDR3 DNA reads TGCAGTGCCGACGGGACTAGCGGGAGCTTTGACATTCAGTACTTC.

The table lists this clonotype with a few counts. This chain uses TRBV9 with TRBJ1-4; TRBD1 matches 9 bases. Germline V CDR1 and CDR2: SGDLS, YYNGEE. Trimming at V came to 0 bases and at J to 0 bases, leaving 6 bases not matched to a gene. This CDR3 has 18 residues. The CDR3 DNA follows: TGTGCCAGCAGCGTAGGGTCCCGGACAGGGGCAACTAATGAAAAACTGTTTTTT. The encoded protein is CASSVGSRTGATNEKLFF.

The chain carries TRBV7-9 and TRBJ1-3; the match to TRBD1 covers 7 bases. Germline CDR1 and CDR2: SEHNR and FQNEAQ (reference sequence). CDR3 length equals 19 residues. Trimming cost V 5 bases and J 0 bases; bases outside gene matches: 16. The CDR3 DNA sequence: TGTGCCAGCAGCCGCCCCCCAGGAACTACAGGGGACTCTGGAAACACCATATATTTT. The encoded protein is CASSRPPGTTGDSGNTIYF.

This chain connects TRBV25-1 to TRBJ2-2; a weak D match, TRBD2 (7 bases). V lost 4 bases and J lost 4, with 10 bases in between. Germline CDR1 reads MGHDK; CDR2 reads SYGVNS. The CDR3 totals 14 residues. The CDR3 DNA follows: TGTGCCAGCAGTGGGGGGGGCCTCACCGGGGAGCTGTTTTTT. This sequence encodes CASSGGGLTGELFF.

The chain carries TRBV28 and TRBJ1-3, with a weak D call TRBD1 (5 bases). Deletions cut 7 bases from V and 4 bases from J, with 20 bases between. This CDR3 has 16 residues. The germline CDR1 and CDR2 sequences are MDHEN and SYDVKM. The CDR3 nucleotides read TGTGCCAGCACCTCCCCAGGGCCTCTCTGGGGAAACACCATATATTTT. This sequence encodes CASTSPGPLWGNTIYF.

This clonotype was observed a handful of times. CDR3 protein: CASSLDRVIMNTEAFF. The CDR3 DNA is TGCGCCAGCAGCTTGGACAGGGTAATCATGAACACTGAAGCTTTCTTT. The rearrangement uses TRBV5-1 and TRBJ1-1, with D possibly matching TRBD1 (6 bases). The CDR3 spans 16 residues. V was pared by 0 bases and J by 0 bases, with 12 bases between. Germline CDR1 and CDR2: SGHRS and YFSETQ.

This sequence joins TRBV10-1 and TRBJ2-1; D is ambiguous. Matching the DNA end better, TRBJ2-7 makes the J call doubtful. The length of the CDR3 is 15 residues. Germline loops: CDR1 WNHNN, CDR2 SYGVQD (reference sequence). In DNA form, the CDR3 reads TGCGCCAGCAGTGAGTATCCCGGTACCTACAATGAGCAGTACTTC. Its translation: CASSEYPGTYNEQYF.

The V and J genes are TRBV5-1 and TRBJ1-4; no clear D gene. CDR3 length: 14 residues. CDR1 and CDR2 from the germline V gene are SGHRS and YFSETQ. Trimming removed 4 bases at V and 7 bases at J, with 14 bases between. As DNA, the CDR3 is TGCGCCAGCAGCCCGGCGGGCGGTGGTGAAAAACTGTTTTTT. This sequence encodes CASSPAGGGEKLFF.

This clonotype was counted between two and nine times. The chain links TRBV27 to TRBJ2-5; 11 nucleotides align to TRBD2. Germline V gene data show CDR1 as MNHEY and CDR2 as SMNVEV (reference sequence). V was clipped by 4 bases and J by 2 bases; unmatched bases: 9. This CDR3 comprises 17 residues. The CDR3 spells CASSSQPTSGNQETQYF. The CDR3 region has the DNA TGTGCCAGCAGTTCACAACCGACTAGCGGGAATCAAGAGACCCAGTACTTC.

The chain recombines TRBV20-1 with TRBJ2-1; 10 nucleotides align to TRBD2. The trim removed 1 base at V and 10 bases at J, leaving 7 bases unmatched. This CDR3 has 14 residues. Germline V gene sequence: CDR1 DFQATT, CDR2 SNEGSKA (reference sequence). The CDR3 loop is CSARVAGGPMEQFF. As DNA, the CDR3 is TGCAGTGCTAGAGTAGCGGGGGGCCCTATGGAGCAGTTCTTC.

This chain connects TRBV28 to TRBJ1-2, with D hard to call. CDR1 and CDR2 (germline): MDHEN, SYDVKM. With 7 bases removed from V and 3 bases from J, the gap between germline ends came to 12 bases. The CDR3 length is 13 residues. As DNA, the CDR3 is TGTGCCAGCAACAGTAAACCCCACTATGGCTACACCTTC. Translated, it gives CASNSKPHYGYTF.

This chain uses TRBV7-9 with TRBJ2-7; D is unresolved. V was cut by 5 bases and J by 2 bases, with 16 bases left in between. Germline lookup yields CDR1 SEHNR and CDR2 FQNEAQ (reference sequence). The CDR3 sequence is 15 residues long. CDR3 protein: CASSPRLGRPYEQYF. The CDR3 nucleotides are TGTGCCAGCAGCCCGCGACTTGGTCGGCCCTACGAGCAGTACTTC.

The chain recombines TRBV5-1 with TRBJ2-3, with 7 bases fitting TRBD2. The CDR3 length is 16 residues. Trimming took 0 bases from V and 2 from J; bases not matched to a gene: 6. Germline CDR1 SGHRS, CDR2 YFSETQ. The CDR3 sequence is CASSLAPSGHTDTQYF. CDR3 sequence (DNA): TGCGCCAGCAGCTTGGCTCCTAGCGGACACACAGATACGCAGTATTTT.

This clonotype came up a few times. The V call is TRBV18, the J call TRBJ1-2, with TRBD1 as a possible D gene (5 bases). This CDR3 has 16 amino acids. The V end lost 1 base, the J end lost 2 bases, and 14 bases lay between the germline ends. Germline CDR1 and CDR2: KGHSH and LQKENI. The CDR3 protein is CASSPHRRVWNYGYTF. The CDR3, as DNA: TGTGCCAGCTCACCACACAGGAGGGTTTGGAACTATGGCTACACCTTC.

This clonotype came up many times. The rearrangement uses TRBV20-1 and TRBJ2-3; 9 nucleotides line up with TRBD1. The V gene's germline CDR1 is DFQATT and CDR2 SNEGSKA (reference sequence). This CDR3 comprises 13 residues. Losses at the gene ends were 5 bases for V and 1 base for J; bases not matched to a gene: 1. CDR3 sequence: CSAWTGGTDTQYF. CDR3 sequence (DNA): TGCAGTGCTTGGACAGGGGGCACAGATACGCAGTATTTT.

J is TRBJ2-3 and V is TRBV7-7, with TRBD2 matching 10 bases. V lost 5 bases to trimming and J lost 4 bases; unmatched junction nucleotides: 6. CDR3 length equals 15 residues. Germline V CDR1 and CDR2: SSHAT, FNYEAQ (reference sequence). In nucleotides, the CDR3 is TGTGCCAGCAGCCCACTAGCGGGGTCGGCAGATACGCAGTATTTT. This sequence encodes CASSPLAGSADTQYF.

This clonotype has a handful of counts. The chain has TRBV25-1 and TRBJ1-2; D not resolved. V was pared by 8 bases and J by 6 bases, with 4 bases between. Germline V gene lookup returns CDR1 MGHDK and CDR2 SYGVNS. CDR3 size: 9 residues. CDR3: CASPDGYTF. The CDR3 coding sequence is TGTGCCAGCCCTGATGGCTACACCTTC.

The J gene is TRBJ2-7, the V gene TRBV28; 7 bases are shared with TRBD1. CDR3 length: 15 amino acids. Germline CDR1 and CDR2: MDHEN and SYDVKM. The ends lost 8 bases at V and 2 bases at J; junction bases unmatched: 12. CDR3 region: CASLSPGQPTYEQYF. For the CDR3, the DNA is TGTGCCAGCCTATCGCCGGGACAGCCGACCTACGAGCAGTACTTC.

The chain uses TRBV3-1 and TRBJ2-1, with D possibly TRBD1 on 6 matching bases. CDR3 length: 15 amino acids. Deletions cut 5 bases from V and 4 bases from J, with 15 bases between. Per the germline V gene, CDR1 is LGHDT and CDR2 is YNNKEL (reference sequence). The CDR3 sequence: CASSFDRWGYNEQFF. In DNA, the CDR3 is TGTGCCAGCAGCTTTGACAGGTGGGGATACAATGAGCAGTTCTTC.

The chain combines TRBV10-3 with TRBJ1-2, with D perhaps matching TRBD1 (6 bases). Germline V CDR1 and CDR2: ENHRY, SYGVKD. The CDR3 is made up of 11 amino acids. Trimming shortened V by 10 bases and J by 3 bases, and 9 bases separated the two germline ends. CDR3 DNA sequence: TGTGCCACACAGGGTGACTATGGCTACACCTTC. Encoded protein: CATQGDYGYTF.

With respect to this clonotype: Being one base from a much bigger clone, this may be a read error. The chain employs TRBV20-1 and TRBJ2-3; no clear D gene. In germline, CDR1 is DFQATT, CDR2 SNEGSKA (reference sequence). This CDR3 has 12 residues. CDR3 nucleotide sequence: TGCAGTGCTAGTAGGGCACCAGATATGCAGTATTTT. Its protein product is CSASRAPDMQYF.

The chain is built from TRBV10-3 and TRBJ1-1; a weak D match, TRBD1 (5 bases). Per the germline V gene, CDR1 is ENHRY and CDR2 is SYGVKD. With 6 bases removed from V and 0 bases from J, the gap between germline ends came to 8 bases. The CDR3 is made up of 13 amino acids. The CDR3 coding sequence is TGTGCCATCAGGGGGGGAGTGAACACTGAAGCTTTCTTT. Translating gives CAIRGGVNTEAFF.

The chain combines TRBV9 with TRBJ2-7; no reliable D call. Germline V lookup: CDR1 SGDLS, CDR2 YYNGEE. CDR3 length: 15 residues. Trimming took off 0 bases at V and 7 bases at J, with 17 bases between the two ends. The DNA for the CDR3 is TGTGCCAGCAGCGTAGCGGCGCGTTCCTACAATGAGCAGTACTTC. This codes for CASSVAARSYNEQYF.

This clonotype was counted only a few times. The chain recombines TRBV9 with TRBJ2-7, with 12 bases lining up with TRBD2. The CDR3 has 17 amino acids. Germline trimming cut 3 bases from V and 6 bases from J; bases unmatched to any gene: 13. The germline gives CDR1 SGDLS, CDR2 YYNGEE. The CDR3 nucleotides are TGTGCCAGCAGCGCGACTAGCGGGAGTTTCCCTCCCCTCGAGCAGTACTTC. Its translation is CASSATSGSFPPLEQYF.